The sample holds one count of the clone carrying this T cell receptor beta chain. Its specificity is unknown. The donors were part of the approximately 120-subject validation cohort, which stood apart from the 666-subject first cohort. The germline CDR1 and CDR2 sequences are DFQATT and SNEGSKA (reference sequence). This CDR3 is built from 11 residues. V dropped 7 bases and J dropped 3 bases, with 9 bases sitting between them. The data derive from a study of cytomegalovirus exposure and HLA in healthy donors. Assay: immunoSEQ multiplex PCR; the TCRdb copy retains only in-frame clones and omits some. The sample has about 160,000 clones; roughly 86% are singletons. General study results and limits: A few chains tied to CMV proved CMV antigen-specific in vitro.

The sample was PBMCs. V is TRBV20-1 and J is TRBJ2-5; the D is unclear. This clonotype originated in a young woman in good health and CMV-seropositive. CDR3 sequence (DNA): TGCAGTGGGAGCGCCAAAGAGACCCAGTACTTC. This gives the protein CSGSAKETQYF.